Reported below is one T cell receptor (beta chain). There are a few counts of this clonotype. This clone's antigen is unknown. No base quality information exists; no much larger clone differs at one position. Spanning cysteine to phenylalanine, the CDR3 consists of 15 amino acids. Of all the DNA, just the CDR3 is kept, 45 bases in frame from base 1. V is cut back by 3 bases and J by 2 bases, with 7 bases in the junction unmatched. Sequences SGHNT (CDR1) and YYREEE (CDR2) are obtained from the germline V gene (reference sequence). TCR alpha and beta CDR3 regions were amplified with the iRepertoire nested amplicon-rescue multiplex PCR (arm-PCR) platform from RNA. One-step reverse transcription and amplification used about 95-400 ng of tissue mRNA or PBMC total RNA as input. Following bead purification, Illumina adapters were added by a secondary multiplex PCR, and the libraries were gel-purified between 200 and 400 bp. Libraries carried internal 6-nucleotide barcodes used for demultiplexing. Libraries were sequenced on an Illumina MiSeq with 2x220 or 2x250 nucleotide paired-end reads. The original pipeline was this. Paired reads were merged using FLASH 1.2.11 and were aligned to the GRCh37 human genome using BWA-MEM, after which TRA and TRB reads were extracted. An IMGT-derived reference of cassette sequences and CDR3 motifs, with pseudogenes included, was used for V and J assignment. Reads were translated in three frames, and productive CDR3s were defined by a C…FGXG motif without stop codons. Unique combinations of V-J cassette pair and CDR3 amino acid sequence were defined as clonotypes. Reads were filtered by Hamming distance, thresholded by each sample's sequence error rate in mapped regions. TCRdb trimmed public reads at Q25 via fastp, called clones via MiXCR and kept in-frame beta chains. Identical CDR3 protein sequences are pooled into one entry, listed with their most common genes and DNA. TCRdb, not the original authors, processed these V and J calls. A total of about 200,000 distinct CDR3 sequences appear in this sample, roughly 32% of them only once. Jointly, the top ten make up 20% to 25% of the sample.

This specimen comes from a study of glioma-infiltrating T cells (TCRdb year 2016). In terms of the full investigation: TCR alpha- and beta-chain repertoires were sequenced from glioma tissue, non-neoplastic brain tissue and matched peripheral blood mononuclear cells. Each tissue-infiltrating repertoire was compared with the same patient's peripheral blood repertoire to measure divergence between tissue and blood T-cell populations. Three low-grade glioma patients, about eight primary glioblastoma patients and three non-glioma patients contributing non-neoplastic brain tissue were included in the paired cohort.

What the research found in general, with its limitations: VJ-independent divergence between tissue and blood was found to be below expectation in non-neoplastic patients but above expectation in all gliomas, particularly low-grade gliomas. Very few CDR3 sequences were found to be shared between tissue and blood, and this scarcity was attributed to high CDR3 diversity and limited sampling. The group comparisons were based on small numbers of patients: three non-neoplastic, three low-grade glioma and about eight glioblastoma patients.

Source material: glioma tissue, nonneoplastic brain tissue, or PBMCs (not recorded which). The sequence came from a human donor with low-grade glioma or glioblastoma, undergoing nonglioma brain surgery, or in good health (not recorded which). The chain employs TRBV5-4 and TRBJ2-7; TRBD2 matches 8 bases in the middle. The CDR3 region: CASSSRGSGAYEQYF. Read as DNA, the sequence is TGTGCCAGCAGCTCCCGAGGTAGCGGGGCCTACGAGCAGTACTTC.